The 17 T cell receptor beta chains listed next were all sequenced from one sample in a study of cytomegalovirus exposure and HLA in healthy donors (dated by TCRdb to 2016 to 2017). Libraries came from the immunoSEQ multiplex PCR assay. The source is immuneACCESS, and TCRdb retained only in-frame sequences with V and J called. Part of the clones is not carried over; for the studies checked, unresolved V genes explain less than half of this, and the remainder is unexplained. The sample profile shows around 45,000 clones; around 90% of them were found once. The top ten constitute roughly 5.3% of the sample. The sequencing input was PBMCs. These receptor sequences come from a man between 18 and 35 years old in good health and CMV-seronegative.

The chain combines TRBV2 with TRBJ1-1; unclear D gene. V gave up 5 bases and J gave up 4 bases, with 11 bases separating them. CDR3 length: 13 residues. Germline V gene sequence: CDR1 SNHLY, CDR2 FYNNEI. CDR3 loop: CASSSEGSTEAFF. The CDR3 DNA is TGTGCCAGCAGTAGCGAGGGTAGCACTGAAGCTTTCTTT.

The chain recombines TRBV5-1 with TRBJ2-1, with 11 bases aligning to TRBD2. With V trimmed by 0 bases and J by 6 bases, 2 bases remained unmatched. CDR1 and CDR2 from the germline V gene are SGHRS and YFSETQ. The CDR3 consists of 15 residues. For the CDR3, the DNA is TGCGCCAGCAGCTTGGGACTAGCGGGGCCCAATGAGCAGTTCTTC. Protein sequence: CASSLGLAGPNEQFF.

The rearrangement joins TRBV7-2 to TRBJ2-3, with D possibly TRBD1 on 5 matching bases. The CDR3 extends over 16 amino acids. V was clipped by 1 base and J by 0 bases, with 11 bases between them. Germline CDR1 SGHTA, CDR2 FQGNSA. DNA of the CDR3: TGTGCCAGCAGCTTAGAAGGGGCGTCTAGCACAGATACGCAGTATTTT. Its protein product is CASSLEGASSTDTQYF.

The chain uses TRBV6-6 and TRBJ1-5; D remains unclear. CDR3 length equals 11 residues. Between the trimmed V and J ends, which lost 5 bases and 4 bases, there was a span of 3 bases. Per the germline V gene, CDR1 is MNHNY and CDR2 is SVGAGI (reference sequence). CDR3 nucleotide sequence: TGTGCCAGCAGTCAAAATCAGCCCCAGCATTTT. Amino acids: CASSQNQPQHF.

The chain employs TRBV6-1 and TRBJ1-3, with unresolved D. The CDR3 runs 14 residues. Germline V CDR1 and CDR2: MNHNS, SASEGT. V lost 5 bases to trimming and J lost 7 bases, with 15 bases between them. This chain's CDR3 is CASSSSGDGNTIYF. The CDR3 DNA reads as TGTGCCAGCAGTTCGTCCGGGGATGGGAACACCATATATTTT.

This clone was observed once. The chain couples TRBV6-1 to TRBJ2-1; D remains ambiguous. Germline assignment: CDR1 MNHNS and CDR2 SASEGT. This CDR3 is built from 12 residues. V was clipped by 5 bases and J by 7 bases, with 9 bases between them. The CDR3 DNA is TGTGCCAGCAGTTATGTGAGGAATGAGCAGTTCTTC. Protein sequence: CASSYVRNEQFF.

This chain links TRBV7-8 with TRBJ2-7; 8 positions agree with TRBD1. Germline loops: CDR1 SGHVS, CDR2 FQNEAQ. This CDR3 spans 14 amino acids. With 5 bases clipped from V and 2 bases from J, the junction kept 5 bases outside the gene matches. The CDR3 DNA is TGTGCCAGCAGCCTTATGGACAGGGCCTACGAGCAGTACTTC. This encodes CASSLMDRAYEQYF.

The chain employs TRBV5-5 and TRBJ1-1; 9 bases are a match to TRBD1. CDR1 and CDR2 from the germline V gene are SGHKS and YYEKEE (reference sequence). The CDR3 runs 16 residues. V shed 3 bases and J 1 base; nucleotides not matched to a gene: 7. DNA of the CDR3: TGTGCCAGCAGCTCCTACAGGGGGCTGTGGAACACTGAAGCTTTCTTT. It codes for CASSSYRGLWNTEAFF.

The chain employs TRBV7-2 and TRBJ1-6; D not resolved. V was shortened by 4 bases and J by 5 bases, with 6 bases between the two germline ends. From germline, CDR1 is SGHTA and CDR2 FQGNSA. CDR3 length: 13 residues. The CDR3 loop is CASSSLDNSPLHF. The CDR3, as DNA: TGTGCCAGCAGCTCACTTGATAATTCACCCCTCCACTTT.

The chain uses TRBV7-3 and TRBJ2-5; no definite D call. The CDR3 covers 13 residues. Germline CDR1 and CDR2: SGHTA and FQGTGA. Trimming removed 2 bases from V and 2 bases from J, with 6 bases in between. CDR3 loop: CASSLARQETQYF. The CDR3 DNA reads as TGTGCCAGCAGCTTAGCCAGACAAGAGACCCAGTACTTC.

Here the CDR3 DNA reads TGTGCCAGCAGCCGCCCCCGACAGGTCGAAAAACTGTTTTTT. This encodes CASSRPRQVEKLFF. The rearrangement uses TRBV11-2 and TRBJ1-4, with D perhaps TRBD1 (6 bases). The V end lost 5 bases, the J end lost 8 bases, and 15 bases lay between the germline ends. Germline V gene data show CDR1 as SGHAT and CDR2 as FQNNGV. The CDR3 sequence is 14 residues long.

The chain employs TRBV5-1 and TRBJ2-7; 7 positions agree with TRBD1. V shed 4 bases, J shed 3 bases, and the junction held 13 bases outside the gene matches. Germline CDR1 reads SGHRS; CDR2 reads YFSETQ. The CDR3 sequence is 16 residues long. In DNA, the CDR3 is TGCGCCAGCAGCCCCACAGGGGCTCTGGCGAACTACGAGCAGTACTTC. Its translation is CASSPTGALANYEQYF.

The V call is TRBV7-6, the J call TRBJ2-1, with 12 bases fitting TRBD1. V lost 5 bases, J lost 10 bases, and 9 bases stayed unmatched. Germline V gene sequence: CDR1 SGHVS, CDR2 FNYEAQ. CDR3 size: 15 residues. The CDR3 loop is CASSHRDRGQGEQFF. For the CDR3, the DNA is TGTGCCAGCAGCCATCGGGACAGGGGGCAAGGGGAGCAGTTCTTC.

This chain connects TRBV5-1 to TRBJ1-6; a weak D match, TRBD1 (5 bases). Trimming pared 2 bases from V and 9 bases from J, leaving 18 bases between. Looked up from germline, CDR1 is SGHRS and CDR2 is YFSETQ. The CDR3 is 16 amino acids. The CDR3 coding sequence is TGCGCCAGCAGCTTTGGAACAGGTTCCATCGGTTCACCCCTCCACTTT. Residues: CASSFGTGSIGSPLHF.

The chain links TRBV7-2 to TRBJ1-1; possible D gene TRBD1, 6 bases. The CDR3 runs to 15 residues. V was shortened by 1 base and J by 1 base, with 10 bases between the two germline ends. The germline V gene encodes CDR1 SGHTA and CDR2 FQGNSA. CDR3 residues: CASSLGAGENTEAFF. The CDR3 DNA follows: TGTGCCAGCAGCTTAGGCGCAGGGGAGAACACTGAAGCTTTCTTT.

This sequence joins TRBV4-2 and TRBJ1-2, with D unclear. The CDR3 sequence is 17 residues long. Germline V gene sequence: CDR1 LGHNA, CDR2 YNFKEQ. The germline V and J ends were trimmed by 3 bases and 3 bases, with 20 bases remaining between them. The CDR3 protein is CASSQVDAAGADYGYTF. CDR3 in DNA: TGTGCCAGCAGCCAGGTTGACGCCGCGGGCGCGGACTATGGCTACACCTTC.

This rearrangement joins TRBV10-3 to TRBJ2-3; 15 bases match TRBD2. The CDR3 contains 16 residues. V was pared by 2 bases and J by 4 bases, with 1 base of the junction left unmatched. Germline V CDR1 and CDR2: ENHRY, SYGVKD. The CDR3 loop reads CAISEGLAGGADTQYF. DNA for the CDR3: TGTGCCATCAGTGAGGGACTAGCGGGAGGGGCAGATACGCAGTATTTT.